Sequencing of this T cell receptor beta chain was carried out in a study of technical replicates of blood from a few donors. In germline, CDR1 is SEHNR, CDR2 FQNEAQ (reference sequence). The CDR3 runs 17 residues. Trimming cost V 3 bases and J 1 base; bases outside gene matches: 10. The method was immunoSEQ multiplex PCR; TCRdb's version includes in-frame clones alone and lacks a portion of them. This sample has about 94,000 clones, with approximately 95% found just once. The chain links TRBV7-9 to TRBJ2-7; 9 bases are a match to TRBD2. The clonotype was recovered from a human donor in good health. The sequenced sample consisted of T cells isolated from PBMCs. This CDR3 is CASSLRVAGAISYEQYF. The CDR3 DNA sequence: TGTGCCAGCAGCTTGAGAGTAGCGGGAGCGATTTCCTACGAGCAGTACTTC.